The 8 T cell receptor beta chains below were found in one sample sequenced in a study of T-cell memory formation after mild COVID-19. TCRdb re-derived calls from the 5' RACE reads in MiXCR, one entry per CDR3 protein. The table includes 270,000 or so distinct CDR3 sequences, about a sixth detected once. The sequenced sample was PBMCs or a T cell subset sorted from them (not recorded which). The receptors shown here come from a man between 18 and 35 years old who had mild COVID-19 (a few samples of this study predate the infection). Cell type and time point are not known.

In this sample, this clonotype turned up a few times. This chain connects TRBV12-3 or TRBV12-4 to TRBJ1-5, with D possibly being TRBD1 (5 bases). This CDR3 region has 14 residues. Trimming left V 7 bases short and J 3 bases short, with 13 bases between. The CDR3 region has the DNA TGTGCCAGCACCCCAGACAGTCTCAATCAGCCCCAGCATTTT. Encoded protein: CASTPDSLNQPQHF.

This rearrangement joins TRBV7-2 to TRBJ2-2, with 9 bases lining up with TRBD1. The CDR3 contains 17 residues. Germline CDR1 and CDR2: SGHTA and FQGNSA. Trimming took 0 bases from V and 5 from J; bases not matched to a gene: 7. CDR3 DNA sequence: TGTGCCAGCAGCTTAGCGTTTGGGACAGGGTATACCGGGGAGCTGTTTTTT. This translates into CASSLAFGTGYTGELFF.

This clonotype was counted only a few times. The chain links TRBV11-2 to TRBJ1-1, with D tentatively TRBD1 (5 bases). Germline V gene data show CDR1 as SGHAT and CDR2 as FQNNGV. Trimming removed 5 bases from V and 9 bases from J, with 16 bases in between. The CDR3 length is 13 residues. As DNA, the CDR3 is TGTGCCAGCAGCCTTCCAGGGAGAGTCCAAGCTTTCTTT. This encodes CASSLPGRVQAFF.

The sample holds a few counts of this clonotype. The chain couples TRBV7-8 to TRBJ2-5; 9 bases fit TRBD1. The J segment lost 5 bases and the V segment lost 5 bases, leaving 9 bases of the junction unmatched. Germline V gene data show CDR1 as SGHVS and CDR2 as FQNEAQ. The CDR3 is made up of 15 amino acids. The CDR3 is CASSRGTGLLETQYF. CDR3 sequence (DNA): TGTGCCAGCAGCCGAGGGACAGGGCTCTTGGAGACCCAGTACTTC. The full variable domain, with the rest looked up from reference TRBV7-8 and TRBJ2-5, is GAGVSQSPRYKVAKRGQDVALRCDPISGHVSLFWYQQALGQGPEFLTYFQNEAQLDKSGLPSDRFFAERPEGSVSTLKIQRTQQEDSAVYLCASSRGTGLLETQYFGPGTRLLVL.

J is TRBJ1-2 and V is TRBV15; no reliable D call. This CDR3 comprises 17 residues. Germline V gene sequence: CDR1 LNHNV, CDR2 YYDKDF (reference sequence). Trimming left V 0 bases short and J 6 bases short, with 20 bases between. The DNA for the CDR3 is TGTGCCACCAGCAGAGATATGGGAAAGGGTATAAGCCATGGCTACACCTTC. It codes for CATSRDMGKGISHGYTF.

The chain joins TRBV7-9 to TRBJ2-5; D gene ambiguous. V gave up 1 base and J gave up 7 bases, with 10 bases separating them. CDR3 length: 13 residues. Germline V gene sequence: CDR1 SEHNR, CDR2 FQNEAQ (reference sequence). This chain's CDR3 is CASSLDLVPTQYF. CDR3 nucleotide sequence: TGTGCCAGCAGCTTAGATTTAGTCCCGACCCAGTACTTC.

This clonotype was counted between two and nine times. V usage is TRBV9 and J usage is TRBJ1-2, with D uncertain. V lost 3 bases to trimming and J lost 4 bases, with 10 bases between them. CDR1 is SGDLS and CDR2 is YYNGEE in the germline V gene. The CDR3 is 13 residues long. CDR3 in amino acids: CASSATGSYGYTF. DNA of the CDR3: TGTGCCAGCAGCGCCACCGGTAGCTATGGCTACACCTTC.

The table lists this clonotype with a few counts. The chain recombines TRBV4-3 with TRBJ2-7, with D perhaps matching TRBD2 (6 bases). The V end lost 0 bases, the J end lost 3 bases, and 12 bases lay between the germline ends. Germline V CDR1 and CDR2: LGHNA, YSLEER. The CDR3 runs to 15 residues. The CDR3 sequence is CASSQDLGGDYEQYF. CDR3 DNA sequence: TGCGCCAGCAGCCAAGATCTAGGCGGGGACTACGAGCAGTACTTC.